This TCR beta chain was obtained from a study of regulatory T cells in long-lasting Graves disease. Findings and caveats of the study: Persistent Graves' patients had lower TCR diversity than newly diagnosed ones.

The time point was: newly diagnosed GD, antithyroid drugs for less than 3 months. Extracted RNA from PBMCs served as the source of the TCR library. In this cohort, patients came from an endocrinology department located in Xi'an, China. There are 14 residues in the CDR3. The V gene's germline CDR1 is LNHNV and CDR2 YYDKDF (reference sequence). Unmatched junction bases numbered 9, after V lost 3 bases and J lost 10 bases. TCR beta libraries were built with iRepertoire HTBI primers and Arm-PCR of CDR3 regions. One entry per CDR3 protein, called by TCRdb with MiXCR from the multiplex PCR reads. The table shows hundreds of thousands of distinct CDR3 sequences, with about a sixth occurring only once. As for this clonotype: The antigen is not known.

This same sample was also taken into another study, of T cells in Graves' hyperthyroidism and ophthalmopathy. According to that study: Based on clinical symptoms, serum thyroxine and TRAb, thyroid ultrasound and orbital computed tomography, diagnoses were reached. By a 13 V-J model, ophthalmopathy was set apart from stable hyperthyroidism.

Sequencing used peripheral blood mononuclear cells (PBMCs), obtained at new diagnosis, from a patient treated with antithyroid drugs. The chain couples TRBV15 to TRBJ2-1, with 7 bases aligning to TRBD2. The receptor was isolated from a woman between 25 and 40 years old with Graves disease. The CDR3 region has the DNA TGTGCCACCAGCAGGGGGCTAGCGGCAAACGAGCAGTTCTTC. Translation: CATSRGLAANEQFF.